This entry lists 7 T cell receptor beta chains sequenced from one sample in a study of blood T cell repertoires in COVID-19. The repertoire was sequenced with immunoSEQ multiplex PCR; TCRdb's copy has only in-frame clones and lacks some. This sample has fewer than 350,000 clones, with around 85% found just once. The material sequenced was peripheral blood. Source of these receptors: a woman between 25 and 40 years old who had recovered from COVID-19.

The chain couples TRBV19 to TRBJ1-5; D is perhaps TRBD1 (6 bases). Trimming removed 5 bases from V and 5 bases from J, with 19 bases in between. The CDR3 has 16 amino acids. Germline V gives CDR1 LNHDA, CDR2 SQIVND (reference sequence). The CDR3 nucleotides are TGTGCCAGTAGTGGTCGACAGGTAGCCCTCGATCAGCCCCAGCATTTT. This translates into CASSGRQVALDQPQHF.

This clone appeared a single time. The genes are TRBV18 and TRBJ1-5; unclear D gene. The germline CDR1 and CDR2 sequences are KGHSH and LQKENI. The CDR3 has 15 amino acids. Trimming left V 3 bases short and J 2 bases short, with 11 bases between. The CDR3 is CASSPATGGNQPQHF. CDR3 sequence (DNA): TGTGCCAGCTCACCGGCCACGGGTGGCAATCAGCCCCAGCATTTT.

The J gene is TRBJ1-5, the V gene TRBV19, with 8 bases aligning to TRBD1. The CDR3 has 15 amino acids. Germline V gives CDR1 LNHDA, CDR2 SQIVND (reference sequence). Unmatched junction bases numbered 3, after V lost 3 bases and J lost 2 bases. As DNA, the CDR3 is TGTGCCAGTAGTATCGGACAGGGACGCAATCAGCCCCAGCATTTT. It is translated as CASSIGQGRNQPQHF.

The CDR3 loop is CASSVDPRGGKLFF. Here the CDR3 DNA reads TGTGCCAGCAGCGTAGATCCCAGAGGGGGAAAACTGTTTTTT. The V gene is TRBV9, the J gene TRBJ1-4; weak D call: TRBD1 (6 bases). This CDR3 has 14 residues. The germline CDR1 and CDR2 sequences are SGDLS and YYNGEE. Trimming removed 0 bases from V and 10 bases from J, with 13 bases in between.

V and J are TRBV18 and TRBJ2-1, with TRBD2 matching over 8 bases. The J segment lost 6 bases and the V segment lost 2 bases, leaving 9 bases of the junction unmatched. Per germline, CDR1 KGHSH and CDR2 LQKENI. This CDR3 has 16 amino acids. CDR3 region: CASSPFGTSGSNEQFF. In DNA form, the CDR3 reads TGTGCCAGCTCACCATTTGGCACTAGCGGTTCCAATGAGCAGTTCTTC.

The chain carries TRBV29-1 and TRBJ1-2, with TRBD1 identical over 9 bases. The germline CDR1 and CDR2 sequences are SQVTM and ANQGSEA. This CDR3 contains 12 residues. Trimming at V came to 7 bases and at J to 3 bases, leaving 3 bases not matched to a gene. CDR3 sequence reads: CSGRQGDYGYTF. In nucleotides, the CDR3 is TGCAGCGGGAGACAGGGGGACTATGGCTACACCTTC.

This rearrangement joins TRBV2 to TRBJ1-6, with TRBD1 identical over 10 bases. Germline V CDR1 and CDR2: SNHLY, FYNNEI. After removal of 6 bases from V and 9 bases from J, the junction contained 5 bases not matched to a gene. The CDR3 length is 14 residues. CDR3 nucleotides: TGTGCCAGCAGAGGGACAGGGGTCGGTTCACCCCTCCACTTT. Encoded protein: CASRGTGVGSPLHF.